This passage covers 19 T cell receptor beta chains from one sample sequenced in a study of breast tumors, draining lymph nodes, adjacent tissues. Breast cancer patients provided tissue from their axillary draining lymph nodes. TCRdb processed the multiplex PCR reads anew with MiXCR; each CDR3 protein has one entry. The table shows fewer than 140,000 distinct CDR3 sequences, with roughly 29% occurring only once. Sequenced: axillary lymph node tissue. The source of these receptors is a female donor with breast cancer. Some clones in this sample may be carry-over from other donors' samples.

This clonotype was seen many times. The chain employs TRBV7-9 and TRBJ1-2, with a weak D call TRBD1 (6 bases). The CDR3 runs to 14 residues. Germline loops: CDR1 SEHNR, CDR2 FQNEAQ (reference sequence). V gave up 3 bases and J gave up 4 bases, with 12 bases separating them. The CDR3 DNA reads TGTGCCAGCAGCTTCGGACAGCGAAGCTATGGCTACACCTTC. Amino acids: CASSFGQRSYGYTF.

This clonotype was recorded at least ten times. The DNA of the CDR3 is TGTGCCAGCAGCCCAAGGGGGCAGCGGGGGGGCCCCAATGAGCAGTTCTTC. It codes for CASSPRGQRGGPNEQFF. The chain is built from TRBV7-3 and TRBJ2-1, with TRBD2 matching 10 bases. V was clipped by 5 bases and J by 6 bases; unmatched bases: 13. This CDR3 contains 17 residues. The V gene's germline CDR1 is SGHTA and CDR2 FQGTGA.

This clonotype has at least ten counts. The junction shows a germline mismatch at one end, possibly a read error. The chain combines TRBV19 with TRBJ2-7; 8 nucleotides align to TRBD1. CDR1 and CDR2 from the germline V gene are LNHDA and SQIVND (reference sequence). The CDR3 totals 13 residues. For the CDR3, the DNA is TGTGCCAGTAGTATAGCTGGGCAGGGGGCGCTGGACTTC. Encoded protein: CASSIAGQGALDF.

This clonotype came up a few times. It may be a read error: a sequence one base away is much more abundant. The J gene is TRBJ2-7, the V gene TRBV12-3 or TRBV12-4; the D call may be TRBD1 or TRBD2 (5 bases each). V was shortened by 3 bases and J by 3 bases, with 12 bases between the two germline ends. CDR3 length equals 14 residues. CDR3 nucleotide sequence: TGTGCCAGCAGTTTCCCGGGACCGTTCTACGAGCAGTACTTC. It yields the protein CASSFPGPFYEQYF.

At least ten counts were recorded for this clonotype. The chain recombines TRBV7-9 with TRBJ1-1; no firm D call. The CDR3 runs 16 residues. Trimming cost V 4 bases and J 1 base, with 16 bases left between them. Germline values: CDR1 SEHNR, CDR2 FQNEAQ (reference sequence). For the CDR3, the DNA is TGTGCCAGCAGCTACCAGGCCGGGGTAGGGAACACTGAAGCTTTCTTT. Translation gives CASSYQAGVGNTEAFF.

The sample holds many counts of this clonotype. The rearrangement joins TRBV9 to TRBJ2-3, with 8 bases lining up with TRBD2. The CDR3 length is 14 residues. Unmatched junction bases numbered 8, after V lost 6 bases and J lost 5 bases. Germline assignment: CDR1 SGDLS and CDR2 YYNGEE. CDR3 amino acids: CASNPTGGKDTQYF. As DNA, the CDR3 is TGTGCCAGCAACCCGACGGGAGGGAAAGATACGCAGTATTTT.

This clonotype was counted ten times or more. V gene TRBV20-1 combines with J gene TRBJ1-5; maybe TRBD1 (5 bases). The CDR3 is 17 amino acids. Germline CDR1 DFQATT, CDR2 SNEGSKA (reference sequence). The V gene lost 0 bases and the J gene lost 3 bases, with 18 bases spanning the gap. DNA of the CDR3: TGCAGTGCTAGAGATTCCGGGGCGACAAAGTACAATCAGCCCCAGCATTTT. Translation: CSARDSGATKYNQPQHF.

The genes are TRBV11-1 and TRBJ2-1; 9 nucleotides line up with TRBD2. The V segment lost 3 bases and the J segment 8 bases; nucleotides outside the gene matches: 5. Germline V gene sequence: CDR1 SGHAT, CDR2 FQDESV (reference sequence). The CDR3 runs 14 residues. The CDR3 DNA is TGTGCCAGCAGCTTGCTAGCGGGGATGGATGAGCAGTTCTTC. Amino acid sequence: CASSLLAGMDEQFF.

This clonotype was found many times. CDR3 coding DNA: TGTGCCAGCACCTTAGGGCGGAGGGGTTCCTACGAGCAGTACTTC. It codes for CASTLGRRGSYEQYF. The rearrangement uses TRBV12-3 or TRBV12-4 and TRBJ2-7; D possibly corresponds to TRBD2 (6 bases). The germline V and J ends were trimmed by 7 bases and 1 base, with 17 bases remaining between them. The CDR3 sequence is 15 residues long.

About this clonotype itself: This may arise from a read error, as a much more abundant clone is one base away. The rearrangement joins TRBV7-2 to TRBJ1-1; no reliable D call. Germline CDR1 reads SGHTA; CDR2 reads FQGNSA. The CDR3 covers 14 residues. V lost 7 bases to trimming and J lost 1 base, with 13 bases between them. CDR3 protein: CASNSQHRNTEAFF. Written as DNA, the CDR3 is TGTGCCAGCAACTCACAGCACCGGAACACTGAAGCTTTCTTT.

This clonotype was counted ten times or more. The chain uses TRBV5-8 and TRBJ2-5, with 8 bases fitting TRBD1. CDR1 and CDR2 from the germline V gene are SGHTS and YDEGEE. CDR3 length: 13 amino acids. The V gene end was trimmed by 6 bases and the J gene end by 5 bases; junction bases not matched to a gene: 6. The CDR3 DNA is TGTGCCAGCAACGCAGGGGGCGGGGAGACCCAGTACTTC. It codes for CASNAGGGETQYF.

About this clonotype: A much more abundant neighbour one base away suggests this may be a read error. V gene TRBV5-1 combines with J gene TRBJ2-5; D unresolved. This CDR3 comprises 15 residues. Germline V gene sequence: CDR1 SGHRS, CDR2 YFSETQ. V lost 2 bases, J lost 5 bases, and 16 bases lay in between. The CDR3 here is CASSFNRLAHETQYF. DNA for the CDR3: TGCGCCAGCAGCTTCAATCGGCTCGCACACGAGACCCAGTACTTC. Based on the CDR3 plus reference TRBV5-1 and TRBJ2-5, the full variable domain is KAGVTQTPRYLIKTRGQQVTLSCSPISGHRSVSWYQQTPGQGLQFLFEYFSETQRNKGNFPGRFSGRQFSNSRSEMNVSTLELGDSALYLCASSFNRLAHETQYFGPGTRLLVL.

This clonotype was seen ten or more times. As DNA, the CDR3 is TGTGCCAGTAGTAAGGGACAGGGGGTTTGGACCGGGGAGCTGTTTTTT. Protein: CASSKGQGVWTGELFF. The chain carries TRBV19 and TRBJ2-2, with TRBD1 matching 11 bases. The CDR3 contains 16 residues. The ends lost 4 bases at V and 5 bases at J; junction bases unmatched: 6. Germline V CDR1 and CDR2: LNHDA, SQIVND (reference sequence).

V gene TRBV29-1 combines with J gene TRBJ1-2; D unresolved. Germline CDR1 reads SQVTM; CDR2 reads ANQGSEA. The CDR3 consists of 12 residues. The V gene lost 0 bases and the J gene lost 8 bases, with 10 bases spanning the gap. The DNA for the CDR3 is TGCAGCGTTGAAGATGGCGGAGGGGGCTACACCTTC. Amino acid sequence: CSVEDGGGGYTF.

The V call is TRBV6-2 or TRBV6-3, the J call TRBJ1-5, with unresolved D. Between the trimmed V and J ends, which lost 5 bases and 5 bases, there was a span of 7 bases. Germline V lookup: CDR1 MNHEY, CDR2 SVGEGT. The CDR3 runs to 12 residues. The CDR3 region has the DNA TGTGCCAGCAGTCACCGACATCAGCCCCAGCATTTT. Its translation: CASSHRHQPQHF.

Ten or more counts support this clonotype. This chain uses TRBV20-1 with TRBJ1-4; no firm D call. Germline lookup yields CDR1 DFQATT and CDR2 SNEGSKA (reference sequence). Between the trimmed V and J ends, which lost 1 base and 2 bases, there was a span of 8 bases. This CDR3 spans 14 amino acids. As DNA, the CDR3 is TGCAGTGCTAGAGGCGGGAAGACTAATGAAAAACTGTTTTTT. Translation gives CSARGGKTNEKLFF.

The chain links TRBV11-2 to TRBJ2-3; 10 bases align to TRBD1. Germline V CDR1 and CDR2: SGHAT, FQNNGV. V shed 1 base and J 1 base; nucleotides not matched to a gene: 5. This CDR3 is built from 17 residues. In nucleotides, the CDR3 is TGTGCCAGCAGCTTAGTTTCCGGGACAGGGGGCACAGATACGCAGTATTTT. It yields the protein CASSLVSGTGGTDTQYF.

V usage is TRBV2 and J usage is TRBJ2-3; 12 bases are shared with TRBD2. From germline, CDR1 is SNHLY and CDR2 FYNNEI. CDR3 length: 13 residues. The ends lost 10 bases at V and 11 bases at J; junction bases unmatched: 10. The CDR3 spells CATSSGGAIEQYF. The CDR3 DNA is TGTGCCACATCTAGCGGGGGGGCTATTGAGCAGTATTTT.

At least ten counts were recorded for this clonotype. The rearrangement links TRBV7-8 to TRBJ1-5; D ambiguous. The germline V gene encodes CDR1 SGHVS and CDR2 FQNEAQ. This CDR3 is built from 13 residues. The V end was cut by 3 bases, the J end by 6 bases, with 9 bases between. The CDR3 here is CASSLDLRQPQHF. CDR3 nucleotides: TGTGCCAGCAGCTTGGATTTGCGTCAGCCCCAGCATTTT.